Detailed here is one T cell receptor beta chain. Its cognate antigen is unknown. The sample belongs to a study of cytomegalovirus exposure and HLA in healthy donors. General study points: While the bulk of TCR sequences proved rare, some public TCRs turned up in many donors. Indistinguishable V segments, including TRBV6-2 and TRBV6-3, were excluded.

The germline V gene has CDR1 WSHSY and CDR2 SAAADI. The V gene end was trimmed by 4 bases and the J gene end by 5 bases; junction bases not matched to a gene: 6. This CDR3 comprises 14 residues. PCR involved 60 Vbeta and 13 Jbeta primers. Generated by immunoSEQ multiplex PCR, the TCRdb table keeps only in-frame clones and is missing some. Seen here are some 110,000 clones, around 73% observed once, and the top ten hold approximately 4.3%. The sequencing sample was made of PBMCs. This TCR came from a man in his sixties in good health and CMV-seropositive. This chain uses TRBV10-2 with TRBJ2-5, with 8 bases that match TRBD2. The CDR3 loop reads CASSGGTSLETQYF. As DNA, the CDR3 is TGCGCCAGCAGTGGGGGGACTAGTCTTGAGACCCAGTACTTC.